The clone carrying this TCR beta chain is medium-sized in the sample. What it recognizes is unknown. Healthy donors of bone marrow made up the group. These data are taken from a study of cytomegalovirus exposure and HLA in healthy donors. Looking at the study overall: As released early, the data held roughly 85 million unique TCRs from HLA-typed donors. Genotyping showed less than 85% of fewer than 500 donors falling in the Caucasian-associated ancestry cluster.

Points from the study as a whole: When analyzed later, a missense DCLRE1C variant was found to be linked to TCR beta V- and J-gene trimming.

This CDR3 spans 13 amino acids. CDR1 is SNHLY, CDR2 FYNNEI, per germline. The germline V and J ends were trimmed by 6 bases and 6 bases, with 12 bases remaining between them. This PCR relied on a set of 60 Vbeta primers and 13 Jbeta primers. Generated by immunoSEQ multiplex PCR, the TCRdb table keeps only in-frame clones and is missing some. The sample holds some 95,000 clones, under 85% seen once. Source material: PBMCs. The sequence was obtained from a man between 45 and 60 years old in good health and CMV-seropositive. The chain employs TRBV2 and TRBJ1-5; D is uncertain. The CDR3 nucleotides read TGTGCCAGCAGACGAGGGTTGAGTCAGCCCCAGCATTTT. Protein product: CASRRGLSQPQHF.